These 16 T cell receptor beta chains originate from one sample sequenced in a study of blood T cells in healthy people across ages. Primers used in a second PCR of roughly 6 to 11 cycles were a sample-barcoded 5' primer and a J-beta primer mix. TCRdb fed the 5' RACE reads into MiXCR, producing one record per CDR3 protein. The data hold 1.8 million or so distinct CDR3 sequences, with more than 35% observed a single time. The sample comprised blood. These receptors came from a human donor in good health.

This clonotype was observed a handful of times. The CDR3 DNA reads TGTGCCACCAGCAGAGATTTTTCCCCAATGACTGGAAACACCATATATTTT. The encoded protein is CATSRDFSPMTGNTIYF. V usage is TRBV15 and J usage is TRBJ1-3; the D is unclear. V was shortened by 0 bases and J by 2 bases, with 14 bases between the two germline ends. This CDR3 comprises 17 residues. Germline CDR1 is LNHNV and CDR2 is YYDKDF (reference sequence).

CDR3: CSAISGRGVGSYNEQFF. CDR3 nucleotides: TGCAGTGCCATAAGCGGGCGTGGGGTGGGTTCCTACAATGAGCAGTTCTTC. The chain links TRBV20-1 to TRBJ2-1; tentatively, D is TRBD2 (6 bases). The CDR3 sequence is 17 residues long. Germline V gene lookup returns CDR1 DFQATT and CDR2 SNEGSKA (reference sequence). V was shortened by 6 bases and J by 1 base, with 22 bases between the two germline ends.

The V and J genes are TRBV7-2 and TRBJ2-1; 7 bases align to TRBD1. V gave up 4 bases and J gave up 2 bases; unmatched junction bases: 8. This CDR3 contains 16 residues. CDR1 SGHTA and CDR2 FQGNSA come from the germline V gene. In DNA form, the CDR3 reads TGTGCCAGCAGCTCCTGGACAGGTTCCCCCTACAATGAGCAGTTCTTC. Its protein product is CASSSWTGSPYNEQFF.

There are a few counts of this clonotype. DNA of the CDR3: TGTGCCAGCGGGTGGACTAGCCGTGAGCAGTACTTC. It codes for CASGWTSREQYF. The V call is TRBV14, the J call TRBJ2-7; 8 bases fit TRBD2. Germline V CDR1 and CDR2: SGHDN, FVKESK. The CDR3 loop spans 12 amino acids. V lost 8 bases to trimming and J lost 7 bases; unmatched junction nucleotides: 7.

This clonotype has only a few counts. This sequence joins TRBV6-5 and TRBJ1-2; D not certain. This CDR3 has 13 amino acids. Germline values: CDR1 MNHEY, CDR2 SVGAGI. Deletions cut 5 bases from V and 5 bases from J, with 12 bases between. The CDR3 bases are TGTGCCAGCAGTCGGGATCATAATTATGGCTACACCTTC. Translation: CASSRDHNYGYTF.

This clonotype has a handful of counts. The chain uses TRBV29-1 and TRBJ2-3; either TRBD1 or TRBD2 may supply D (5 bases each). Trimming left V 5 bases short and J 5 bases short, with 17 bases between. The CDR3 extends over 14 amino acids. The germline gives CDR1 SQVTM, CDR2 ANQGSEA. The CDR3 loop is CSVPIVGDGDTQYF. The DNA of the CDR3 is TGCAGCGTTCCGATTGTGGGGGATGGAGATACGCAGTATTTT.

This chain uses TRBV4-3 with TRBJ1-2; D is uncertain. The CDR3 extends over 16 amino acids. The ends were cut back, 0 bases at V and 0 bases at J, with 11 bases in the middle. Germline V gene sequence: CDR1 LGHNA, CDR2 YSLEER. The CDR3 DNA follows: TGCGCCAGCAGCCAAGATAATACAGATCCTAACTATGGCTACACCTTC. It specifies CASSQDNTDPNYGYTF.

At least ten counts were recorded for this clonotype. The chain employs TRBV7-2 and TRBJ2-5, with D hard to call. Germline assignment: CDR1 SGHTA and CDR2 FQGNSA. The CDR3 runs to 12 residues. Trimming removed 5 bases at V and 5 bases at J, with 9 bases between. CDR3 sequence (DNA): TGTGCCAGCAGCCACCCCCGGGAGACCCAGTACTTC. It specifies CASSHPRETQYF.

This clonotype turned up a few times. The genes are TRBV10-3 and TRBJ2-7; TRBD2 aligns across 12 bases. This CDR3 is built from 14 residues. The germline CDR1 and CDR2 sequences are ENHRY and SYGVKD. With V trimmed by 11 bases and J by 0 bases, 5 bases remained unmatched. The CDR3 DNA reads TGTGCCCAAACTAGCGGGGGGACCTCCTACGAGCAGTACTTC. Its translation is CAQTSGGTSYEQYF.

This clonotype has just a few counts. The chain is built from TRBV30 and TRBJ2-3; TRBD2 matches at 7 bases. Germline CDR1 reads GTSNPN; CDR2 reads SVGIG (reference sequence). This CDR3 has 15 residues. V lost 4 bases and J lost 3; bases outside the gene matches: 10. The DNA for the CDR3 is TGTGCCTGGAATCCGCGGGGGAACGGAACAGATACGCAGTATTTT. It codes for CAWNPRGNGTDTQYF.

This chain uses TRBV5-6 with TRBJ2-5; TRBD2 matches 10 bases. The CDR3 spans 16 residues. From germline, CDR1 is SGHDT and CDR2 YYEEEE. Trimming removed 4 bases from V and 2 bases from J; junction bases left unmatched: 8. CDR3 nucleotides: TGTGCCAGCAGCCCGCGGACTAGCGGCAATCAAGAGACCCAGTACTTC. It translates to CASSPRTSGNQETQYF.

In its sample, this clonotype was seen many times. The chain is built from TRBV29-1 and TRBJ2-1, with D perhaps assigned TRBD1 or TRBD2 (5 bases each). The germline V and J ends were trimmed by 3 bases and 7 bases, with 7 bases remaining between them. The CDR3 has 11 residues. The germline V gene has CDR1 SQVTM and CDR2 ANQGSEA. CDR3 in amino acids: CSVDWGNEQFF. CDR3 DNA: TGCAGCGTTGATTGGGGGAATGAGCAGTTCTTC.

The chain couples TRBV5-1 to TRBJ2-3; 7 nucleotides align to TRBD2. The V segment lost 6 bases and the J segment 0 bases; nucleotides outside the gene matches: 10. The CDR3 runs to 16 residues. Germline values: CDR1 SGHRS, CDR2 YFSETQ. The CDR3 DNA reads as TGCGCCAGCACCGGATTACTAGCGTCAAGCACAGATACGCAGTATTTT. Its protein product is CASTGLLASSTDTQYF.

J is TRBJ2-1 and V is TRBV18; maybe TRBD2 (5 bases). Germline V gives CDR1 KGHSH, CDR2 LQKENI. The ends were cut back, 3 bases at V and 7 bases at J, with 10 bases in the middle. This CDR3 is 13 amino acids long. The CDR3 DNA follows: TGTGCCAGCTCACCTCCGGGGTGGAATGAGCAGTTCTTC. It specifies CASSPPGWNEQFF.

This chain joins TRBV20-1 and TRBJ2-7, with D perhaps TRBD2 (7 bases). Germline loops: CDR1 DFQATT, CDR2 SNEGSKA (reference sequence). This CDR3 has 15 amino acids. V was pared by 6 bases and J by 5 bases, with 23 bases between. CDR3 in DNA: TGCAGTGCCCAACGGAGGGGGGGGCTATACCACGAGCAGTACTTC. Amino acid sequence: CSAQRRGGLYHEQYF.

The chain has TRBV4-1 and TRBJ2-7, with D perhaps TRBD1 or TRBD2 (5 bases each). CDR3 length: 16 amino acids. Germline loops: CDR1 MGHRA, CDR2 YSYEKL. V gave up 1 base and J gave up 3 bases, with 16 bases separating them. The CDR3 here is CASSQAGRDGLYEQYF. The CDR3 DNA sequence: TGCGCCAGCAGCCAAGCAGGAAGGGACGGACTCTACGAGCAGTACTTC.